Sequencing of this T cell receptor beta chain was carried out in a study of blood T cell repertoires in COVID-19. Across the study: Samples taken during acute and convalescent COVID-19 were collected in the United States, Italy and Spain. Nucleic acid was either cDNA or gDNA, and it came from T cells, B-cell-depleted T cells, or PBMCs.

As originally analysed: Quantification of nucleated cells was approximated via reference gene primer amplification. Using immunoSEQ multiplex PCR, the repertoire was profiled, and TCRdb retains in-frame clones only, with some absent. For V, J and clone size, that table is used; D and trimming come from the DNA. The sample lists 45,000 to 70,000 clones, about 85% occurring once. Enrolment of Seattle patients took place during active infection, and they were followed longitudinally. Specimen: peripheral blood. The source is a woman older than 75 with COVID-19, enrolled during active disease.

CDR3 sequence: CASSLAGSKETQYF. In DNA, the CDR3 is TGTGCCAGCAGCTTGGCGGGATCTAAAGAGACCCAGTACTTC. This chain links TRBV5-4 with TRBJ2-5, with D possibly TRBD2 on 5 matching bases. Germline V gene sequence: CDR1 SGHNT, CDR2 YYREEE (reference sequence). The CDR3 contains 14 residues. The V end was cut by 0 bases, the J end by 3 bases, with 9 bases between.